This T cell receptor beta chain is drawn from a study of cytomegalovirus exposure and HLA in healthy donors. The count of this clone is one. There are 12 residues in the CDR3. V lost 3 bases to trimming and J lost 10 bases, with 11 bases between them. Looked up from germline, CDR1 is WNHNN and CDR2 is SYGVQD (reference sequence). Measured with immunoSEQ multiplex PCR; TCRdb has only the in-frame clones, and not every one. The sample has roughly 130,000 clones, almost 85% seen once. V is TRBV10-1 and J is TRBJ2-3; D is unresolved. The sequenced sample consisted of PBMCs. The clonotype comes from a woman aged 25 to 39 in good health and CMV-seronegative. CDR3 residues: CASSETSLPQYF. CDR3 coding DNA: TGCGCCAGCAGTGAAACCTCCCTACCGCAGTATTTT.